This T cell receptor (beta chain) was sequenced during a study of blood T cell repertoires in COVID-19. The overall study: Whether acute or convalescent, the COVID-19 samples came from the United States, Italy and Spain. From T cells, B-cell-depleted T cells, or PBMCs came the material, which was cDNA or gDNA.

TCRdb's copy holds only in-frame clones and misses some; the assay was immunoSEQ multiplex PCR. The table includes about 300,000 clones, 85% to 90% detected once. J gave up 3 bases and V 4 bases, and 2 bases lay outside the gene matches. The CDR3 has 13 residues. Germline V gives CDR1 SGHKS, CDR2 YYEKEE (reference sequence). The age range of participants was 18 to 89 years, with residence in about two dozen US areas. Recovery meant two consecutive negative NP/OP PCR tests, professional clearance, or resolved symptoms. Sequencing was carried out using PBMCs or T cells enriched from blood (not recorded which). V is TRBV5-5 and J is TRBJ2-7; 9 nucleotides align to TRBD1. The clonotype originates from a woman under 30 who had recovered from COVID-19. Here the CDR3 reads CASSRDRDYEQYF. The CDR3 DNA is TGTGCCAGCAGCCGGGACAGGGACTACGAGCAGTACTTC.